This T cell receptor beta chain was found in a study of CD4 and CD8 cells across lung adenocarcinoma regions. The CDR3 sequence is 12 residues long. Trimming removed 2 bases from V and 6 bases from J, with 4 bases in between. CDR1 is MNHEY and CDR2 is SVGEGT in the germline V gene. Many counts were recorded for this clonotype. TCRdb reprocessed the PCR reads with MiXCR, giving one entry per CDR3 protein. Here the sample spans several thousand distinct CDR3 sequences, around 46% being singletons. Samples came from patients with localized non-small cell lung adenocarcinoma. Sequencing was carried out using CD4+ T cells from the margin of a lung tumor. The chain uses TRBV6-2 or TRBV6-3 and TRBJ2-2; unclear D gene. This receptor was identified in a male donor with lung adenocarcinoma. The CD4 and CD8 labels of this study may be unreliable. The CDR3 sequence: CASSYTPGELFF. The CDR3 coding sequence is TGTGCCAGCAGTTACACCCCCGGGGAGCTGTTTTTT.